The 21 T cell receptor beta chains below were found in one sample sequenced in a study of T cells in Graves' hyperthyroidism and ophthalmopathy. Amplified regions were TCR beta CDR3 sequences from RNA transcripts. An initial round of RT-PCR targeting the TCR CDR3 relied on the HTBI primer set. TCRdb analysed the multiplex PCR reads with MiXCR anew, one entry per CDR3 protein. This table has about 350,000 distinct CDR3 sequences, about a sixth appearing once. The source material was blood. These receptors originate from a woman aged 35 to 49 with Graves' ophthalmopathy.

This clonotype was counted many times. This sequence joins TRBV6-2 or TRBV6-3 and TRBJ2-2, with a weak D call TRBD2 (6 bases). Germline V CDR1 and CDR2: MNHEY, SVGEGT. CDR3 length: 18 amino acids. The germline V and J ends were trimmed by 9 bases and 3 bases, with 26 bases remaining between them. The CDR3 DNA reads as TGTGCCAGTTTTCAAGATAAGGCCGGGACGGGGGACACCGGGGAGCTGTTTTTT. This gives the protein CASFQDKAGTGDTGELFF.

This clonotype has ten or more counts. CDR3 nucleotides: TGCGCCAGCAGTGTCGGGCAGATGGCCTACGAGCAGTACTTC. This codes for CASSVGQMAYEQYF. V usage is TRBV4-1 and J usage is TRBJ2-7; D call uncertain. V shed 6 bases and J shed 2 bases, with 14 bases lying between them. Germline V lookup: CDR1 MGHRA, CDR2 YSYEKL. The CDR3 has 14 amino acids.

In this sample, this clonotype turned up many times. The chain is built from TRBV19 and TRBJ2-7, with a weak D call TRBD1 (6 bases). This CDR3 is built from 14 residues. V lost 5 bases, J lost 1 base, and 12 bases lay in between. The germline CDR1 and CDR2 sequences are LNHDA and SQIVND (reference sequence). The CDR3 loop reads CASSHRDTSYEQYF. The DNA for the CDR3 is TGTGCCAGTAGTCACCGGGACACTTCCTACGAGCAGTACTTC.

This clonotype has a count of ten or more. The V call is TRBV28, the J call TRBJ1-2; D is unclear. V lost 5 bases and J lost 4, with 11 bases in between. Germline V gene data show CDR1 as MDHEN and CDR2 as SYDVKM. The CDR3 is 13 amino acids. The CDR3 nucleotides read TGTGCCAGCAGTATGACTACGCGCTATGGCTACACCTTC. Its translation: CASSMTTRYGYTF.

This clonotype occurred many times. As DNA, the CDR3 is TGTGCCAGCAGCCTAGCTGTCTTAGGACAGAATAGCAATCAGCCCCAGCATTTT. Protein: CASSLAVLGQNSNQPQHF. V is TRBV6-5 and J is TRBJ1-5, with D possibly being TRBD1 (6 bases). In germline, CDR1 is MNHEY, CDR2 SVGAGI. The CDR3 totals 18 residues. The V gene lost 6 bases and the J gene lost 0 bases, with 21 bases spanning the gap.

This clonotype has a single count. The V and J genes are TRBV5-1 and TRBJ1-1; no firm D call. Trimming left V 4 bases short and J 4 bases short, with 14 bases between. Germline CDR1 SGHRS, CDR2 YFSETQ. The CDR3 runs to 14 residues. The CDR3 region has the DNA TGCGCCAGCAGCAGGGCTGAGATTGGCACTGAAGCTTTCTTT. Translation gives CASSRAEIGTEAFF.

The table lists this clonotype with many counts. The V gene is TRBV12-3 or TRBV12-4, the J gene TRBJ2-2; unclear D gene. The CDR3 has 13 residues. V was pared by 5 bases and J by 8 bases, with 12 bases between. The CDR3 is CASSPETPGELFF. CDR3 DNA: TGTGCCAGCAGTCCAGAAACTCCAGGGGAGCTGTTTTTT.

This clonotype was detected ten times or more. The chain joins TRBV9 to TRBJ2-1, with 7 bases identical to TRBD2. CDR1 is SGDLS, CDR2 YYNGEE, per germline. The CDR3 totals 18 residues. Trimming took 3 bases from V and 0 from J; bases not matched to a gene: 12. CDR3 residues: CASSATKTSASSYNEQFF. The CDR3 DNA reads TGTGCCAGCAGCGCAACAAAAACTAGCGCGAGCTCCTACAATGAGCAGTTCTTC.

This clonotype was observed many times. The chain recombines TRBV2 with TRBJ2-6, with unresolved D. In germline, CDR1 is SNHLY, CDR2 FYNNEI. CDR3 size: 15 residues. V lost 3 bases, J lost 1 base, and 7 bases lay in between. The CDR3 sequence: CASSEYGSGANVLTF. CDR3 bases: TGTGCCAGCAGTGAGTACGGATCTGGGGCCAACGTCCTGACTTTC.

This clonotype was observed a handful of times. The V gene is TRBV12-3 or TRBV12-4, the J gene TRBJ1-2; D perhaps matches TRBD1 (5 bases). V lost 3 bases, J lost 7 bases, and 21 bases lay in between. There are 16 residues in the CDR3. The CDR3 DNA is TGTGCCAGCAGTTTTGATCCCGAAGACCGGGGGACTGGCTACACCTTC. Translation gives CASSFDPEDRGTGYTF.

This clonotype has ten or more counts. The chain employs TRBV29-1 and TRBJ1-5, with 8 bases lining up with TRBD1. Germline lookup yields CDR1 SQVTM and CDR2 ANQGSEA. V gave up 6 bases and J gave up 7 bases; unmatched junction bases: 8. This CDR3 region has 13 residues. In DNA form, the CDR3 reads TGCAGCGTCGGACAGGGAGGAGGCCAGCCCCAGCATTTT. This gives the protein CSVGQGGGQPQHF.

This clonotype was counted only a few times. The rearrangement links TRBV5-1 to TRBJ2-1; 10 bases are a match to TRBD2. The CDR3 consists of 15 residues. The V gene end was trimmed by 0 bases and the J gene end by 9 bases; junction bases not matched to a gene: 6. Germline V gives CDR1 SGHRS, CDR2 YFSETQ. The CDR3 DNA sequence: TGCGCCAGCAGCTTGGACCTAGCGGGAGTCGGTGAGCAGTTCTTC. It translates to CASSLDLAGVGEQFF.

This clonotype was observed at least ten times. V and J are TRBV7-3 and TRBJ2-7, with 7 bases aligning to TRBD1. The germline gives CDR1 SGHTA, CDR2 FQGTGA. Trimming at V came to 8 bases and at J to 2 bases, leaving 9 bases not matched to a gene. The CDR3 length is 14 residues. Here the CDR3 reads CASPPRGHAYEQYF. The CDR3 nucleotides read TGTGCCAGCCCTCCGAGGGGGCATGCCTACGAGCAGTACTTC.

There are many counts of this clonotype. This rearrangement joins TRBV7-2 to TRBJ2-7, with D perhaps TRBD1 (6 bases). Germline CDR1 and CDR2: SGHTA and FQGNSA. The ends were cut back, 3 bases at V and 0 bases at J, with 12 bases in the middle. This CDR3 region has 15 residues. The CDR3 here is CASSFTGLTSYEQYF. CDR3 DNA sequence: TGTGCCAGCAGCTTTACAGGGCTGACCTCCTACGAGCAGTACTTC.

This clonotype was observed at least ten times. The chain combines TRBV7-6 with TRBJ1-5; 11 nucleotides agree with TRBD1. The CDR3 spans 15 residues. Germline V gene data show CDR1 as SGHVS and CDR2 as FNYEAQ. V lost 3 bases, J lost 7 bases, and 5 bases stayed unmatched. The CDR3 DNA sequence: TGTGCCAGCAGCTTTGGACAGGGGGCTGGGCAGCCCCAGCATTTT. Its protein is CASSFGQGAGQPQHF.

This clonotype was seen at least ten times. The V and J genes are TRBV6-5 and TRBJ1-2; weak D call: TRBD1 (6 bases). The germline V gene encodes CDR1 MNHEY and CDR2 SVGAGI. The V end lost 0 bases, the J end lost 5 bases, and 16 bases lay between the germline ends. The CDR3 sequence is 16 residues long. The CDR3 loop is CASSYSTGDLFYGYTF. The CDR3 DNA sequence: TGTGCCAGCAGTTACTCGACAGGAGATCTTTTTTATGGCTACACCTTC.

The sample holds many counts of this clonotype. The V gene is TRBV12-3 or TRBV12-4, the J gene TRBJ1-2; D perhaps matches TRBD1 (6 bases). CDR3 length: 14 amino acids. Trimming shortened V by 6 bases and J by 6 bases, and 17 bases separated the two germline ends. Here the CDR3 reads CASSPTGNRNGYTF. The CDR3 DNA follows: TGTGCCAGCAGCCCTACAGGGAATAGGAATGGCTACACCTTC.

This chain connects TRBV12-3 or TRBV12-4 to TRBJ1-5, with D possibly being TRBD1 (6 bases). There are 14 residues in the CDR3. With 3 bases removed from V and 3 bases from J, the gap between germline ends came to 9 bases. CDR3 in DNA: TGTGCCAGCAGTTTTGACAGGCACAATCAGCCCCAGCATTTT. It translates to CASSFDRHNQPQHF.

Many counts were recorded for this clonotype. V is TRBV19 and J is TRBJ1-2; the D gene is possibly TRBD1 (5 bases). V gave up 8 bases and J gave up 3 bases, with 19 bases separating them. The CDR3 has 15 amino acids. Per the germline V gene, CDR1 is LNHDA and CDR2 is SQIVND (reference sequence). The CDR3 DNA is TGTGCCAGTTCGCCGCGGGACCCAAGGTACTATGGCTACACCTTC. It codes for CASSPRDPRYYGYTF.

This clonotype appeared many times. The V and J genes are TRBV11-1 and TRBJ2-3; D unresolved. Trimming pared 5 bases from V and 2 bases from J, leaving 14 bases between. The CDR3 is 15 residues long. Germline loops: CDR1 SGHAT, CDR2 FQDESV (reference sequence). The DNA for the CDR3 is TGTGCCAGCAGCCATCTAGAACGCAACACAGATACGCAGTATTTT. This translates into CASSHLERNTDTQYF.

This clonotype has ten or more counts. V and J are TRBV6-2 or TRBV6-3 and TRBJ2-7, with 9 positions matching TRBD2. Losses at the gene ends were 6 bases for V and 3 bases for J; bases not matched to a gene: 12. CDR3 length: 16 amino acids. Germline-derived CDR1 and CDR2 are MNHEY and SVGEGT. The DNA of the CDR3 is TGTGCCAGCAGCCAAAGGGCTAGCGGGATGTACTACGAGCAGTACTTC. Amino acid sequence: CASSQRASGMYYEQYF.